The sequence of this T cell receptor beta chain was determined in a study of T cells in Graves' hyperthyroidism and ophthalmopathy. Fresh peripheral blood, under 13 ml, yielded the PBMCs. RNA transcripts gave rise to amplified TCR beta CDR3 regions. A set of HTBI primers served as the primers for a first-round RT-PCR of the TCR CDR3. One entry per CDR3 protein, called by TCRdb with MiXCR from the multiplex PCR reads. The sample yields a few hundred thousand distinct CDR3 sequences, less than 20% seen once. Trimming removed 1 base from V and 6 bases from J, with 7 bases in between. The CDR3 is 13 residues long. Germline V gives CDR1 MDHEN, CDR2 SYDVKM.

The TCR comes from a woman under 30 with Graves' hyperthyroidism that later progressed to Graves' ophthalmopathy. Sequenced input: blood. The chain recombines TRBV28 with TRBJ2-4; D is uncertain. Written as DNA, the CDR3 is TGTGCCAGCAGTTTATCACCGATAAACATTCAGTACTTC. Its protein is CASSLSPINIQYF. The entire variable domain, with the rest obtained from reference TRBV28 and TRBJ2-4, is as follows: DVKVTQSSRYLVKRTGEKVFLECVQDMDHENMFWYRQDPGLGLRLIYFSYDVKMKEKGDIPEGYSVSREKKERFSLILESASTNQTSMYLCASSLSPINIQYFGAGTRLSVL.